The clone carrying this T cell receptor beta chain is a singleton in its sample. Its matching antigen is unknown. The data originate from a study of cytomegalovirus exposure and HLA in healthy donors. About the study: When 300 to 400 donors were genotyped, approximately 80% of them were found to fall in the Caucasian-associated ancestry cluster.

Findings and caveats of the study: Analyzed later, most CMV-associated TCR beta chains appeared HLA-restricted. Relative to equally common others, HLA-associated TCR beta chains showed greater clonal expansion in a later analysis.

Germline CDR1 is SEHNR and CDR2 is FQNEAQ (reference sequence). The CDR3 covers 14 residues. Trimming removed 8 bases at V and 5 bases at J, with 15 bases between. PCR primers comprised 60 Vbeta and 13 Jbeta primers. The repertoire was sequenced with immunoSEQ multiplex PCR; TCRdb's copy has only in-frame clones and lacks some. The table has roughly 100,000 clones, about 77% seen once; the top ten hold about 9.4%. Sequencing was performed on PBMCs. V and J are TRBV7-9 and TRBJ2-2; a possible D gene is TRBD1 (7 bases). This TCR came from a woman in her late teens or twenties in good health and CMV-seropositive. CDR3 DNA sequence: TGTGCCAGCCAGAGGGCAGGGGGGACCGGGGAGCTGTTTTTT. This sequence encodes CASQRAGGTGELFF.